This TCR beta chain was observed in a study of cytomegalovirus exposure and HLA in healthy donors. When sampled, the donors appeared nominally healthy, though they likely had unrecorded immune exposures. CDR3 length: 14 amino acids. With 3 bases removed from V and 5 bases from J, the gap between germline ends came to 13 bases. In germline, CDR1 is LNHNV, CDR2 YYDKDF (reference sequence). The PCR contained 60 Vbeta and 13 Jbeta primers. Clones were sequenced by immunoSEQ multiplex PCR, and TCRdb holds only the in-frame ones, with some missing. The sample has about 59,000 clones; 65% to 90% are singletons.

Sequenced sample: PBMCs. The V gene is TRBV15, the J gene TRBJ1-1; D not certain. The source is a human donor in good health. CDR3 coding DNA: TGTGCCACCAGCAGGGGTAAGAGGGATACTGAAGCTTTCTTT. The encoded protein is CATSRGKRDTEAFF. Together with reference TRBV15 and TRBJ1-1, the CDR3 gives the full variable domain: DAMVIQNPRYQVTQFGKPVTLSCSQTLNHNVMYWYQQKSSQAPKLLFHYYDKDFNNEADTPDNFQSRRPNTSFCFLDIRSPGLGDTAMYLCATSRGKRDTEAFFGQGTRLTVV.